Listed here are 4 T cell receptor beta chains from one sample, sequenced in a study of shared clonotypes between healthy human individuals. Clones were sequenced by immunoSEQ multiplex PCR, and TCRdb holds only the in-frame ones, with some missing. There are some 510,000 clones in the sample; 79% occur only once, and roughly 13% lies in the top ten. The sample comprised PBMCs. Every receptor here comes from a woman in her forties in good health. Some clones in this sample may be carry-over from other donors' samples.

The CDR3 reads CASIILLNPSYNEQFF. Here the CDR3 DNA reads TGTGCCAGCATTATTCTACTCAACCCATCCTACAATGAGCAGTTCTTC. This chain links TRBV25-1 with TRBJ2-1; D is unresolved. V lost 7 bases, J lost 1 base, and 17 bases lay in between. CDR3 length: 16 amino acids. CDR1 and CDR2 (germline): MGHDK, SYGVNS.

The CDR3 loop reads CASSPASRTGGYEQYF. CDR3 nucleotide sequence: TGTGCCAGCTCACCAGCGAGTCGGACAGGGGGCTACGAGCAGTACTTC. V is TRBV18 and J is TRBJ2-7; 10 nucleotides align to TRBD1. Looked up from germline, CDR1 is KGHSH and CDR2 is LQKENI. There are 16 residues in the CDR3. The V segment lost 2 bases and the J segment 3 bases; nucleotides outside the gene matches: 7.

CDR3 protein: CASSLGRGRAPTYEQYF. CDR3 coding DNA: TGTGCCAGCAGCTTAGGACGGGGTAGGGCCCCGACCTACGAGCAGTACTTC. J is TRBJ2-7 and V is TRBV7-9; TRBD2 might be the D (5 bases). The CDR3 runs to 17 residues. The germline V gene encodes CDR1 SEHNR and CDR2 FQNEAQ (reference sequence). The V end lost 1 base, the J end lost 2 bases, and 18 bases lay between the germline ends.

The chain employs TRBV18 and TRBJ1-1; D uncertain. CDR1 KGHSH and CDR2 LQKENI come from the germline V gene. The V gene lost 3 bases and the J gene lost 8 bases, with 10 bases spanning the gap. CDR3 length: 12 amino acids. Written as DNA, the CDR3 is TGTGCCAGCTCACCTTTGAGGGAAGAAGCTTTCTTT. As protein: CASSPLREEAFF. Full variable domain (remainder filled in from reference TRBV18 and TRBJ1-1): NAGVMQNPRHLVRRRGQEARLRCSPMKGHSHVYWYRQLPEEGLKFMVYLQKENIIDESGMPKERFSAEFPKEGPSILRIQQVVRGDSAAYFCASSPLREEAFFGQGTRLTVV.